The TCR beta chain under discussion was sequenced for a study of T cells in Graves' hyperthyroidism and ophthalmopathy. Study-wide findings and caveats: In the blood, most expanded thyroid clonotypes above 0.001 appeared as well.

V lost 4 bases and J lost 6; bases outside the gene matches: 4. This CDR3 is built from 15 residues. From germline, CDR1 is MGHRA and CDR2 YSYEKL. TCR beta CDR3 regions were amplified from RNA transcripts. The primer set for the first-round RT-PCR of the TCR CDR3 was HTBI. MiXCR was run by TCRdb on the multiplex PCR reads, yielding one entry per CDR3 protein. The table records roughly 290,000 distinct CDR3 sequences, approximately 13% of them present only once. Remarks on this clonotype: Its antigen remains unknown.

Sequenced: blood. This clonotype originated in a woman aged 35 to 49 with Graves' hyperthyroidism. The chain combines TRBV4-1 with TRBJ2-1, with 12 bases that match TRBD2. The CDR3 reads CASSPGLAGSNEQFF. The CDR3 region has the DNA TGCGCCAGCAGCCCGGGACTAGCGGGCTCCAATGAGCAGTTCTTC.